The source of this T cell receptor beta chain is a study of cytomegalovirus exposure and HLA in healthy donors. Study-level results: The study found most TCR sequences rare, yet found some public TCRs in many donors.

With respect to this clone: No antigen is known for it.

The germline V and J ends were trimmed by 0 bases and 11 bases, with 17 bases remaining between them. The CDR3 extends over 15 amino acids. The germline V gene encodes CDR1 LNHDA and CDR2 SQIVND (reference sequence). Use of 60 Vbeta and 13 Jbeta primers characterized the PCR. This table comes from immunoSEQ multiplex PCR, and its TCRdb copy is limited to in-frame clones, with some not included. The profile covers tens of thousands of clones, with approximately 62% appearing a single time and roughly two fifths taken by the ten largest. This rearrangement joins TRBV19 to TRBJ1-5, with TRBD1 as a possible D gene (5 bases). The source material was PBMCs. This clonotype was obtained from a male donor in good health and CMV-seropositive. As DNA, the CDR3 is TGTGCCAGTAGTATAGAAGGGACGGGGCGGAGGGCCCAGCATTTT. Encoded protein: CASSIEGTGRRAQHF.